This T cell receptor (beta chain) was sequenced during a study of OX40 agonist ivuxolimab in advanced cancers. Profiling relied on immunoSEQ multiplex PCR, and the TCRdb table lists in-frame clones only, not all of them. Of roughly 40,000 clones detected, roughly 90% appear once; the ten largest clones hold roughly 13%. Points from the study as a whole: Mean expanded clone counts were higher in CD8+ than CD4+ T cells.

The CDR3 has 15 amino acids. The germline CDR1 and CDR2 sequences are SGHRS and YFSETQ. The V gene lost 2 bases and the J gene lost 7 bases, with 16 bases spanning the gap. This clone was recorded once. Its antigen is undetermined. The chain has TRBV5-1 and TRBJ2-1; TRBD2 is a possible D gene (6 bases). This sample comprised CD4+ or CD8+ T cells sorted from blood, obtained in a trial of the OX40 agonist ivuxolimab. This TCR was recovered from an adult with an advanced solid tumor such as melanoma, head and neck, liver or kidney cancer. CDR3 DNA: TGCGCCAGCAGCTTAAGGGGATTAGCGGAGAATGAGCAGTTCTTC. This encodes CASSLRGLAENEQFF.